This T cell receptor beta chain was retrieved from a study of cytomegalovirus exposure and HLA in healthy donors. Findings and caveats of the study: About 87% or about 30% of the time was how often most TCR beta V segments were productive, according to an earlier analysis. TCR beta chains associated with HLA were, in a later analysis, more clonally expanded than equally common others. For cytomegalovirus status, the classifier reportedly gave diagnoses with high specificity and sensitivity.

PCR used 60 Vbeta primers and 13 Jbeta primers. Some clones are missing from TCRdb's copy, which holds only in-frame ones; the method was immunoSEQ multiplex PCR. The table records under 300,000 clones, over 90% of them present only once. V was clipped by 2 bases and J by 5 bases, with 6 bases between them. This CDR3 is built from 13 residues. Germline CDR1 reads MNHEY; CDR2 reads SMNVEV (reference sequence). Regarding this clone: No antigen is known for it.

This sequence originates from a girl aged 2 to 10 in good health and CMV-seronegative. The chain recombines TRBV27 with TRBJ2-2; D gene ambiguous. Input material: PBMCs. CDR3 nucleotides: TGTGCCAGCAGTTTAGGCCCGACCGGGGAGCTGTTTTTT. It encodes CASSLGPTGELFF.